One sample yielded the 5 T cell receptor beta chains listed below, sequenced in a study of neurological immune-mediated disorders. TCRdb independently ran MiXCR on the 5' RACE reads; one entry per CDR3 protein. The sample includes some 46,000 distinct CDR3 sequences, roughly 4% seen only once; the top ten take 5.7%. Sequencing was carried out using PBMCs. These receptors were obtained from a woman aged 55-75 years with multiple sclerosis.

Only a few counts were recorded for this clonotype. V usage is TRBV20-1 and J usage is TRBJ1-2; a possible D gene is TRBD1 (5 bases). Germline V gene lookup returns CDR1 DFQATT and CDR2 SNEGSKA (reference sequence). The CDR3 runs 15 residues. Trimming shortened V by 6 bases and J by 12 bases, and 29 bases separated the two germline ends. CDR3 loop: CSATQGTAGGGGDTF. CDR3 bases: TGCAGTGCAACTCAAGGGACTGCGGGAGGAGGAGGTGACACCTTC.

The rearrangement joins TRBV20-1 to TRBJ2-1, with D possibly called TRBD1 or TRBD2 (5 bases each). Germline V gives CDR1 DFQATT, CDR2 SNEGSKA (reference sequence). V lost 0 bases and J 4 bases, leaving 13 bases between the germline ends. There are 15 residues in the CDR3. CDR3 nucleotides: TGCAGTGCTAGAGATTACGGGACCCCATACAATGAGCAGTTCTTC. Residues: CSARDYGTPYNEQFF.

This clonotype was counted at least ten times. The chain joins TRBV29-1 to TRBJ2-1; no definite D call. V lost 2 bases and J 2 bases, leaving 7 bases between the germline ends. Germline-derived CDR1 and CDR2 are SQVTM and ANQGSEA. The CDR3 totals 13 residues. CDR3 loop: CSVEQFTYNEQFF. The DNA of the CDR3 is TGCAGCGTTGAACAGTTTACCTACAATGAGCAGTTCTTC.

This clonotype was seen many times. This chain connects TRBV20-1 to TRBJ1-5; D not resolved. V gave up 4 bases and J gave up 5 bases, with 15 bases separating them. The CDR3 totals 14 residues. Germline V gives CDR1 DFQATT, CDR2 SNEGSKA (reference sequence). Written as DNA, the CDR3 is TGCAGTGCTAACTACCAAGTCGATGATCAGCCCCAGCATTTT. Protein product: CSANYQVDDQPQHF.

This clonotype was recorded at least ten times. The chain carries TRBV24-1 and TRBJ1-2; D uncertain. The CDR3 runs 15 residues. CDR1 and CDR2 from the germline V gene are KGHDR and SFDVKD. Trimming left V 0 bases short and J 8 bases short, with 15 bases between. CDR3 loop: CATSDLRKIREGYTF. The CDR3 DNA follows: TGTGCCACCAGTGATTTGCGGAAGATCCGAGAAGGCTACACCTTC.